One and the same sample provided the 7 T cell receptor beta chains below, sequenced in a study of blood T cell repertoires in COVID-19 (dated by TCRdb to about 2020). Libraries came from the immunoSEQ multiplex PCR assay. Drawn from immuneACCESS, this table holds only the in-frame rearrangements with V and J called that TCRdb kept. Clones are partly lost; checked studies trace under half to an unresolved V gene and leave the rest unexplained. The sample yields hundreds of thousands of clones; about nine tenths were counted once. Of the sample, about 6.7% is held by the ten largest clones. The specimen was peripheral blood. These receptor sequences come from a woman in her 70s with COVID-19, enrolled during active disease.

The chain employs TRBV24-1 and TRBJ2-1, with unresolved D. Germline-derived CDR1 and CDR2 are KGHDR and SFDVKD. CDR3 size: 11 residues. V lost 5 bases and J 9 bases, leaving 7 bases between the germline ends. The CDR3 DNA sequence: TGTGCCACCAGTGCGAGCTCTGAGCAGTTCTTC. Its translation is CATSASSEQFF.

In this sample, this clone turned up once. The V and J genes are TRBV4-3 and TRBJ1-1, with 11 bases fitting TRBD1. This CDR3 spans 15 amino acids. V was pared by 4 bases and J by 6 bases, with 7 bases of the junction left unmatched. The germline CDR1 and CDR2 sequences are LGHNA and YSLEER. CDR3 sequence (DNA): TGCGCCAGCAGCCGTCCCGGGACAGGGGGTTCTGAAGCTTTCTTT. Protein sequence: CASSRPGTGGSEAFF.

V and J are TRBV27 and TRBJ2-1; the match to TRBD1 covers 7 bases. Trimming took 2 bases from V and 7 from J; bases not matched to a gene: 2. The CDR3 sequence is 13 residues long. Germline loops: CDR1 MNHEY, CDR2 SMNVEV (reference sequence). The CDR3 coding sequence is TGTGCCAGCAGTTTAAGGGGGCGTAATGAGCAGTTCTTC. It translates to CASSLRGRNEQFF.

The chain has TRBV4-1 and TRBJ1-2; TRBD1 agrees at 7 bases. V was clipped by 0 bases and J by 4 bases; unmatched bases: 2. This CDR3 has 14 residues. Germline values: CDR1 MGHRA, CDR2 YSYEKL. The CDR3 reads CASSQEDRSYGYTF. CDR3 sequence (DNA): TGCGCCAGCAGCCAAGAGGACAGGAGCTATGGCTACACCTTC.

The chain joins TRBV7-3 to TRBJ2-4; 8 bases map to TRBD1. Germline V CDR1 and CDR2: SGHTA, FQGTGA. The V gene end was trimmed by 0 bases and the J gene end by 9 bases; junction bases not matched to a gene: 4. This CDR3 has 14 residues. The CDR3 loop reads CASSLTGQDPIQYF. Here the CDR3 DNA reads TGTGCCAGCAGCTTAACGGGACAGGACCCCATTCAGTACTTC.

CDR3 nucleotide sequence: TGTGCCAGTAGTAGCCGGGCCAGCGGGGTCAACGAGCAGTACTTC. Translating gives CASSSRASGVNEQYF. V and J are TRBV19 and TRBJ2-7, with 7 bases matching TRBD2. V lost 4 bases to trimming and J lost 5 bases; unmatched junction nucleotides: 11. This CDR3 region has 15 residues. Germline-derived CDR1 and CDR2 are LNHDA and SQIVND (reference sequence).

This chain joins TRBV7-2 and TRBJ2-3; the match to TRBD2 covers 11 bases. The CDR3 loop spans 16 amino acids. J gave up 1 base and V 2 bases, and 2 bases lay outside the gene matches. Germline V gene sequence: CDR1 SGHTA, CDR2 FQGNSA. This chain's CDR3 is CASSLLAGGGTDTQYF. The CDR3 DNA reads as TGTGCCAGCAGCTTACTAGCGGGGGGCGGCACAGATACGCAGTATTTT.